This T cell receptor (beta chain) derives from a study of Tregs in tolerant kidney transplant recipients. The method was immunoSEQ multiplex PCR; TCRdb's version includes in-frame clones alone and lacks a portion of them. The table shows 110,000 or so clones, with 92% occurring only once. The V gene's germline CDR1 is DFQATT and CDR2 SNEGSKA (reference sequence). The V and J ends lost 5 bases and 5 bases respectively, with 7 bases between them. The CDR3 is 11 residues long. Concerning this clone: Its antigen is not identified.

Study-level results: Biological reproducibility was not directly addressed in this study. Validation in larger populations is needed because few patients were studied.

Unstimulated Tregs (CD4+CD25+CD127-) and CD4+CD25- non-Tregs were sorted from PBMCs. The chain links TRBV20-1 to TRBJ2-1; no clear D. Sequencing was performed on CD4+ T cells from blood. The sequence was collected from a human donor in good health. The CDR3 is CSAPTHNEQFF. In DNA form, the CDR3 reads TGCAGTGCTCCTACCCACAATGAGCAGTTCTTC.